The rows below give T cell receptor beta chains drawn from one sample of a study of T cell changes during pregnancy in multiple sclerosis. Profiling relied on immunoSEQ multiplex PCR, and the TCRdb table lists in-frame clones only, not all of them. The table records about 70,000 clones, 85% to 95% of them present only once. Material: CD4+ T cells from peripheral blood mononuclear cells, obtained after pregnancy. These receptors were collected from a female donor with multiple sclerosis, enrolled in a pregnancy study. Both conserved end residues are part of each CDR3. Fields, in order: CDR3 protein, J gene, V gene.

CASSLERGFYEQYF TRBJ2-7 TRBV28
CASSYSRQGYYGYTF TRBJ1-2 TRBV6-5
CASSELRSPPEKLFF TRBJ1-4 TRBV6-1
CASRGTSGRYDTQYF TRBJ2-3 TRBV19
CAISAGQGGQPQHF TRBJ1-5 TRBV10-3
CASRDRGWTEAFF TRBJ1-1 TRBV6-6
CSVELRLPLGETQYF TRBJ2-5 TRBV29-1
CASQRQYNQPQHF TRBJ1-5 TRBV19
CASSSPGLSYNEQFF TRBJ2-1 TRBV5-4
CATSRDPDMRANTEAFF TRBJ1-1 TRBV15
CASSWTGGPDEQFF TRBJ2-1 TRBV5-1
CASSYPGGSYEQYF TRBJ2-7 TRBV6-6
CASSESGVPTRGYTF TRBJ1-2 TRBV10-1
CASSQEVRGSYEQYF TRBJ2-7 TRBV4-2
CASSPGGGNEKLFF TRBJ1-4 TRBV5-1
CASSDRQGHNSGELFF TRBJ2-2 TRBV2
CASSYSRAALSELFF TRBJ1-4 TRBV6-5
CASSQGANQPQHF TRBJ1-5 TRBV19